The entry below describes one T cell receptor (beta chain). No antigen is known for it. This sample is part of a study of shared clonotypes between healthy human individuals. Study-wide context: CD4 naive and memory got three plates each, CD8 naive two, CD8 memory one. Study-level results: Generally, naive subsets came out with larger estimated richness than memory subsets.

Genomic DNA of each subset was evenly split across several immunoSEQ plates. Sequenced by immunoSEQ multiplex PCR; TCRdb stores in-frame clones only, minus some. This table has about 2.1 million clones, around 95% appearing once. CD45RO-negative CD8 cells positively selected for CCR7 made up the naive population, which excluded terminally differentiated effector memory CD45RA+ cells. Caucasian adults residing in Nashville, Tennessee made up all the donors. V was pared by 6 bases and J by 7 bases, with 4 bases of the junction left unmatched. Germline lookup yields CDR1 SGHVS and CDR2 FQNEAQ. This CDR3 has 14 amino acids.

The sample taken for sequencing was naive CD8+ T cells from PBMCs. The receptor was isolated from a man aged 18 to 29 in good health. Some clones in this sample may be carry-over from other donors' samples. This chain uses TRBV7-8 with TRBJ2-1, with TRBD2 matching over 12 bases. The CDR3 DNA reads TGTGCCAGCAGGACTAGCGGGAGCGGGAATGAGCAGTTCTTC. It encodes CASRTSGSGNEQFF. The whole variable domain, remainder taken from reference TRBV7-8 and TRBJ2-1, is GAGVSQSPRYKVAKRGQDVALRCDPISGHVSLFWYQQALGQGPEFLTYFQNEAQLDKSGLPSDRFFAERPEGSVSTLKIQRTQQEDSAVYLCASRTSGSGNEQFFGPGTRLTVL.